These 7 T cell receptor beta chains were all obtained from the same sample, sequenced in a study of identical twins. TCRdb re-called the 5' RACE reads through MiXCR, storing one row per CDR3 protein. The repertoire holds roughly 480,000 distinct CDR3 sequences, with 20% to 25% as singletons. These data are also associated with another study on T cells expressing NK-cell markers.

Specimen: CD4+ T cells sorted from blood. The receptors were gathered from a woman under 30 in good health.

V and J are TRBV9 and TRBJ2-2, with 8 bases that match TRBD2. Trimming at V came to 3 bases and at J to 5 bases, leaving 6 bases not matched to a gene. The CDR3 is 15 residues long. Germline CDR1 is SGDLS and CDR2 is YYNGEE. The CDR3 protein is CASSASGRRTGELFF. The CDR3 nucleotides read TGTGCCAGCAGCGCCAGCGGGAGACGGACCGGGGAGCTGTTTTTT.

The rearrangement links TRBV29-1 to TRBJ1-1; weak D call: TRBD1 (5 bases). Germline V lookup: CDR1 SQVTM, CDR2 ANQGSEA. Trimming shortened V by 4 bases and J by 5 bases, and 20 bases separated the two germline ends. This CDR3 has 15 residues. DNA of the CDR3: TGCAGCGTTGGGGACCCTCGGGGGGGTCAGACTGAAGCTTTCTTT. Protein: CSVGDPRGGQTEAFF. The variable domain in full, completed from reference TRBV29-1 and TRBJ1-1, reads SAVISQKPSRDICQRGTSLTIQCQVDSQVTMMFWYRQQPGQSLTLIATANQGSEATYESGFVIDKFPISRPNLTFSTLTVSNMSPEDSSIYLCSVGDPRGGQTEAFFGQGTRLTVV.

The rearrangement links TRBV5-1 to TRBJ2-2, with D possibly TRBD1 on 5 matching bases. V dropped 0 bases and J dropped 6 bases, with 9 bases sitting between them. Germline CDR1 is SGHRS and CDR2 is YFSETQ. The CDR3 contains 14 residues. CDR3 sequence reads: CASSLGTPPGELFF. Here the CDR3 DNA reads TGCGCCAGCAGCTTGGGGACACCGCCCGGGGAGCTGTTTTTT.

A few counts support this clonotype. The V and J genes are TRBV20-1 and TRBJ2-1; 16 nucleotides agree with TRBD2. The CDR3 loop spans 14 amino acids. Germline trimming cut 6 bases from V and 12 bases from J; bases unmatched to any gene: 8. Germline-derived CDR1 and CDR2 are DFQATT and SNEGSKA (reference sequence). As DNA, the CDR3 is TGCAGTGCCAATCCGGGACTAGCGGGAGGGATGCAGTTCTTC. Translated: CSANPGLAGGMQFF.

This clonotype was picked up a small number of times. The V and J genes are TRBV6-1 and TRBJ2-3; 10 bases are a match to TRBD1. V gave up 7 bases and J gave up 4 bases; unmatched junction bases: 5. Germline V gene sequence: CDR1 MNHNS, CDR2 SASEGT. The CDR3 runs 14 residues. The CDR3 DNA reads TGTGCCAGCATCCGGGACAGGGGATCAGATACGCAGTATTTT. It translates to CASIRDRGSDTQYF.

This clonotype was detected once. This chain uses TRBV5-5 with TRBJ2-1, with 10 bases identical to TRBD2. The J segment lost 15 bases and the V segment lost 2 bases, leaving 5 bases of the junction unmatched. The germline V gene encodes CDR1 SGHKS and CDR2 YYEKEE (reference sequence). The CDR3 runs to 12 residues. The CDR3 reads CASSLGPSGRFF. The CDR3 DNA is TGTGCCAGCAGCTTAGGTCCTAGCGGGAGGTTCTTC. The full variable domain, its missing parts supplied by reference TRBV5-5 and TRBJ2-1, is DAGVTQSPTHLIKTRGQQVTLRCSPISGHKSVSWYQQVLGQGPQFIFQYYEKEERGRGNFPDRFSARQFPNYSSELNVNALLLGDSALYLCASSLGPSGRFFGPGTRLTVL.

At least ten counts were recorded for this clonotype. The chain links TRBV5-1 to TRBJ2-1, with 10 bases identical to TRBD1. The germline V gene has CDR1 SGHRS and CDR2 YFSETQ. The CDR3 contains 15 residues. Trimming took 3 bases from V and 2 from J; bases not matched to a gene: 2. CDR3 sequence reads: CASSSGQGAYNEQFF. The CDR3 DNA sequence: TGCGCCAGCAGCTCCGGACAGGGGGCCTACAATGAGCAGTTCTTC.